The source of this T cell receptor beta chain is a study of human T cells and chemical hapten exposure. Overall study context: Yields of TCR per sample differed, chiefly owing to small differences in pooled library volume. General study results and limits: No shift was seen in TCRs above 1 in 1000 frequency with DPC sensitization.

Before extraction, the whole blood was not fractionated, and total RNA was taken from it. This CDR3 comprises 10 residues. The table lists this clonotype with many counts. Its target is not known. Library preparation tagged each individual cDNA molecule with a unique molecular identifier. Study processing details: Counting gave a median of 95,638 TCRs per sample, with values ranging from roughly 20,000 to 700,000. A single record per CDR3 protein comes from TCRdb applying MiXCR to the 5' RACE reads. The V and J calls were not made by the authors but by TCRdb's processing. The sample yields approximately 140,000 distinct CDR3 sequences, 4.1% seen once.

This clonotype originated in a female donor in good health. The V call is TRBV21-1, the J call TRBJ1-1. TRBV21-1 is a documented pseudogene. In DNA form, the CDR3 reads TGTGCCAGCAGGGAAACTGAAGCTTTCTTT. Translating gives CASRETEAFF.